The source of this TCR beta chain is a study of T-cell reconstitution after alpha-beta-depleted transplantation in children. Study results and caveats: By about two months after transplant, alpha-beta T cells reportedly arose from several hundred graft clones that had expanded. Newly produced T cells mostly provided counts and TCRbeta diversity after one year, as hyperexpanded clones declined.

Trimming left V 3 bases short and J 2 bases short, with 7 bases between. The CDR3 sequence is 13 residues long. Germline V lookup: CDR1 LGHNA, CDR2 YSLEER. This clonotype turned up a few times. Its specificity is not known. Unique molecular identifiers tagged the TCRbeta library. TCRdb reanalysed the PCR reads using MiXCR and keeps one entry per CDR3 protein. The sample holds 90,000 to 130,000 distinct CDR3 sequences, around 6.4% seen once. Sequencing used PBMCs, mostly from graft donor cells, obtained 360 days after TCRalphabeta/CD19-depleted stem cell transplant. The receptor's source is a male patient under 10 years old who had a stem cell transplant for acute lymphoblastic leukemia, so the T cells may come from the graft donor. The chain joins TRBV4-3 to TRBJ1-1; D unclear. The CDR3 coding sequence is TGCGCCAGCAGCCACGCCCCTAACACTGAAGCTTTCTTT. Residues: CASSHAPNTEAFF.